This T cell receptor beta chain emerged from a study of blood T cell repertoires in COVID-19. Authors' analysis steps: Amplification of reference gene primers was used by the study to estimate nucleated cell counts. Repertoires were generated with immunoSEQ multiplex PCR, while TCRdb's copy carries only in-frame clones and drops some. That table furnishes V, J and clone size, whereas the DNA furnished D and trimming. The profile covers over 95,000 clones, with 85% to 90% appearing a single time and about 18% taken by the ten largest. The V and J ends lost 5 bases and 0 bases, in that order; junction bases with no gene match: 2. Germline assignment: CDR1 MDHEN and CDR2 SYDVKM. There are 15 residues in the CDR3.

The clonotype comes from a human donor with acute or convalescent COVID-19. The donor label of this sample is uncertain. The sequenced sample was peripheral blood. The chain recombines TRBV28 with TRBJ2-1; 9 bases map to TRBD2. As DNA, the CDR3 is TGTGCCAGCAGTCCAGCGGGAGGCTCCTACAATGAGCAGTTCTTC. Protein sequence: CASSPAGGSYNEQFF.